Below, one T cell receptor (beta chain) is given with its context. This clone was seen only a few times. Its antigen target is currently unknown. No quality values exist for individual bases; no much larger clone is one base distant. Interpreted using the paper, the treatment or condition label stands for: oral pan-JAK inhibitor, 5-10 mg twice daily. From alopecia areata patients, peripheral blood was collected along with lesional scalp punch biopsies. PBMCs were separated by density centrifugation and stained for CD3, CD4 and CD8, after which CD4+ and CD8+ T cells were sorted on a FACSAria. The data originate from a study of CD8+ T cells in alopecia areata (dated by TCRdb to between 2018 and 2020). Context from the whole study: Treated patients were enrolled in an open-label pilot trial of oral tofacitinib, 5 to 10 mg twice daily, for moderate-to-severe alopecia areata. To study T cell clonal expansion in alopecia areata, the researchers applied high-throughput TCRbeta sequencing to both the C3H/HeJ mouse model and human patients. On the human side, TCRbeta sequencing was run on scalp tissue and on sorted CD4+ and CD8+ peripheral blood T cells from healthy controls and from alopecia areata patients with either patchy or totalis/universalis disease. Scalp clonality was compared across normal scalp (n=4), patchy alopecia areata scalp (n=8), and alopecia totalis/universalis scalp (n=8). The SALT score, which quantifies the percentage of affected scalp surface area, was used to measure disease severity in treated patients. TCRbeta CDR3 regions were amplified by immunoSEQ multiplex PCR with 35 Vbeta forward and 13 Jbeta reverse primers. RNA was extracted with the PAXgene miRNA kit for fixed scalp, the miRNeasy kit for PBMCs, and the RNeasy kit for mouse skin. Patients received tofacitinib for 6 to 18 months and were then followed off drug for 6 months to check for delayed response and recurrence. Patients on tofacitinib were biopsied at baseline and after 4 and 24 weeks of treatment, and several of the patients also had a later scalp biopsy. General conclusions and limits of the study: Unlike mouse skin, which is dominated by gammadelta T cells, normal human skin has resident alphabeta T cells that are also sequenced, and this complicates analysis of the scalp TCR repertoire. The treated cohort was small, with a single nonresponder, so links between baseline CD8+ expansion and response need larger studies. Compared with normal scalp, lesional scalp had higher clonality and more expanded CD8+ clones, particularly in alopecia totalis/universalis, a pattern that suggests antigenic drive. Many expanded lesional clones were found to persist in scalp and blood during tofacitinib treatment, and relapse after treatment cessation may be partly explained by this persistence. TCR sequences shared between patients were less clear than in mice, possibly partly because of HLA diversity in the patient population. Tofacitinib significantly lowered scalp clonality and the number of expanded CD8+ clones among the top 100 scalp clones.

Preparation of the library involved the immunoSEQ multiplex PCR assay. RNA was extracted from all samples and reverse transcribed into cDNA, which served as template for TCR sequencing. SuperScript III was used to make first-strand cDNA, primed with a 2:1 mix of oligo-dT and random hexamers. Amplification bias was assessed with a synthetic immune receptor repertoire, and residual bias was removed computationally. The published analysis was carried out like this. Raw reads were preprocessed to remove errors, and CDR3 was defined by IMGT conventions from the conserved cysteine to phenylalanine. To get clonality, Shannon entropy was normalized by log2 of the number of productive unique TCRs and the result was subtracted from 1. Whether each scalp clone was CD4 or CD8 was inferred by checking scalp TCRbeta sequences against the CD4 and CD8 repertoires from sorted blood. TCRdb holds this immuneACCESS table with in-frame rearrangements only. Some clones are missing; in checked studies, unresolved V genes explain under half, and the rest has no known cause. D and trimming were read from the DNA, whereas the V and J calls and clone size are those reported in that table. A total of 95,000 to 110,000 clones appear in this sample, around 84% of them only once. The ten largest clonotypes hold 11% of the sample.

CDR1 and CDR2, per the germline V gene, are ENHRY and SYGVKD. The CDR3 runs 14 amino acids, cysteine and phenylalanine included. The DNA shown is the 42-base CDR3, in frame from base 1. Trimming takes 0 bases from V and 9 bases from J, and the germline ends sit 12 bases apart. The rearrangement joined TRBV10-3 to TRBJ2-1; confidence is insufficient to name the D gene. Source: CD8+ T cells sorted from blood, taken at approximately week 30, from a patient treated with tofacitinib. This receptor was taken from a human donor with alopecia areata. The CDR3 reads CAISESISRGEQFF. The DNA sequence reads TGTGCCATCAGTGAGTCGATCTCCCGCGGTGAGCAGTTCTTC.